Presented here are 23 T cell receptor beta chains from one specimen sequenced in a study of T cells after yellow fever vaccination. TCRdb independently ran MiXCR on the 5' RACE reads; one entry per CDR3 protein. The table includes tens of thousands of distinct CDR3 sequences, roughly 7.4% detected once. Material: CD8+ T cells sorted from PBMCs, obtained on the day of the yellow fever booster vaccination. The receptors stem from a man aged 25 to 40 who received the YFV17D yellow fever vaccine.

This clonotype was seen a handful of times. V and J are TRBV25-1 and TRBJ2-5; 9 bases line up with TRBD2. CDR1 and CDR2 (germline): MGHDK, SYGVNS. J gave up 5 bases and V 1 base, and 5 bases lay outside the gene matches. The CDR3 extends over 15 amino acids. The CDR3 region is CASSEWAGGSETQYF. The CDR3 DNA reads TGTGCCAGCAGTGAATGGGCGGGAGGGTCCGAGACCCAGTACTTC.

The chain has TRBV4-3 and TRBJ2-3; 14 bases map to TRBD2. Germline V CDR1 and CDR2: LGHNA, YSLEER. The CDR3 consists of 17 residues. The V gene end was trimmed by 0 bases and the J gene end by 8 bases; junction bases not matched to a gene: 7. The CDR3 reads CASSQDSGTSGRATQYF. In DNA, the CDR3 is TGCGCCAGCAGCCAAGATTCTGGGACTAGCGGGAGAGCTACGCAGTATTTT.

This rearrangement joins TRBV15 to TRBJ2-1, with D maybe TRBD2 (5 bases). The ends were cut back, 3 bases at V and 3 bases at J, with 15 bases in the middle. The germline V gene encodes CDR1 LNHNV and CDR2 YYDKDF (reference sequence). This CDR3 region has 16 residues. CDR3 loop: CATSSTTRQYYNEQFF. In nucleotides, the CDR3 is TGTGCCACCAGCAGTACTACTAGACAATACTACAATGAGCAGTTCTTC. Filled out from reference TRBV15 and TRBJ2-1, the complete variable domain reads DAMVIQNPRYQVTQFGKPVTLSCSQTLNHNVMYWYQQKSSQAPKLLFHYYDKDFNNEADTPDNFQSRRPNTSFCFLDIRSPGLGDTAMYLCATSSTTRQYYNEQFFGPGTRLTVL.

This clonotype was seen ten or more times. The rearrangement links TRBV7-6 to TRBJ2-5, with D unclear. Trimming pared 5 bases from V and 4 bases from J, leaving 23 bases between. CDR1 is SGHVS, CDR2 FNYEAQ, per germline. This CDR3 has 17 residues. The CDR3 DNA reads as TGTGCCAGCAGCCCCGGGTATGGGGATCGGTTTATAGAGACCCAGTACTTC. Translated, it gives CASSPGYGDRFIETQYF.

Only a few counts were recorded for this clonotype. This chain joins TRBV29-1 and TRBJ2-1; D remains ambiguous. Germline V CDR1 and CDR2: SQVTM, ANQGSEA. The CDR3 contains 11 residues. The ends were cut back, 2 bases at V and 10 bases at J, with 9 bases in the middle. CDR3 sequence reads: CSVEPVGEQFF. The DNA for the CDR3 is TGCAGCGTTGAACCGGTGGGCGAGCAGTTCTTC.

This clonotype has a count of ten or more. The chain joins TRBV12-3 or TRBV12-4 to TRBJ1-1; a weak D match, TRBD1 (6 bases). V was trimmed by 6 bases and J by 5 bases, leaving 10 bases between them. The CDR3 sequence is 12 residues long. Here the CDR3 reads CASRQDSTEAFF. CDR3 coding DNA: TGTGCCAGCAGGCAGGACAGTACTGAAGCTTTCTTT.

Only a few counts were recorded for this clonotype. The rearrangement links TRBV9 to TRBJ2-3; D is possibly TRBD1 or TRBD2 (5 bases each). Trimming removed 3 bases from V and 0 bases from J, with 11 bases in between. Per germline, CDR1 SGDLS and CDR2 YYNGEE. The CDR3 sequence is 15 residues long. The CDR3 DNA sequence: TGTGCCAGCAGCGATCCGGGACGGAGCACAGATACGCAGTATTTT. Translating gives CASSDPGRSTDTQYF.

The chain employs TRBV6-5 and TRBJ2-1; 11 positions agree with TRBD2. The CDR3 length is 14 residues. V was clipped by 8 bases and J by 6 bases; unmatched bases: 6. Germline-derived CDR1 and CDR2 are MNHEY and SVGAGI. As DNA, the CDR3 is TGTGCCAGCGGTACCGGGACTAGCGGCAATGAGCAGTTCTTC. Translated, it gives CASGTGTSGNEQFF.

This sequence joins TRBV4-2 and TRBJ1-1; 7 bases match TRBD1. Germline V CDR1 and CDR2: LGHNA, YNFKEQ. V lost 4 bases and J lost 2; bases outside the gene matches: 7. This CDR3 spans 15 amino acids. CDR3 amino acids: CASSPTEGANTEAFF. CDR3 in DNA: TGTGCCAGCAGCCCCACAGAGGGGGCTAACACTGAAGCTTTCTTT.

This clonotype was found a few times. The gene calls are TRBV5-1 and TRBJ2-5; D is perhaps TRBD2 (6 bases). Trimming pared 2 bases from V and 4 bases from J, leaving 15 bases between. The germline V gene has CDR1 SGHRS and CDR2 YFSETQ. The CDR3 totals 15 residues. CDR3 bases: TGCGCCAGCAGCTTTCTAGCGCCATCGGGAGAGACCCAGTACTTC. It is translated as CASSFLAPSGETQYF. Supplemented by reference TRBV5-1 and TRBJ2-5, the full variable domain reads KAGVTQTPRYLIKTRGQQVTLSCSPISGHRSVSWYQQTPGQGLQFLFEYFSETQRNKGNFPGRFSGRQFSNSRSEMNVSTLELGDSALYLCASSFLAPSGETQYFGPGTRLLVL.

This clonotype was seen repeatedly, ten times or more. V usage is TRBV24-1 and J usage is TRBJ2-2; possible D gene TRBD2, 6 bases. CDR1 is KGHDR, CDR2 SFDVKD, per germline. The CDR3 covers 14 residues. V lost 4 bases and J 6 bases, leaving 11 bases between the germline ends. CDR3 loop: CATSDPGESGELFF. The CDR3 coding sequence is TGTGCCACCAGTGACCCGGGGGAATCCGGGGAGCTGTTTTTT.

The chain's CDR3 is CASSLGGGPSYEQYF. DNA of the CDR3: TGTGCCAGCAGTTTAGGGGGAGGGCCCTCCTACGAGCAGTACTTC. The chain has TRBV27 and TRBJ2-7, with 7 positions matching TRBD2. Germline CDR1 is MNHEY and CDR2 is SMNVEV (reference sequence). CDR3 length: 15 amino acids. J was trimmed by 0 bases and V by 2 bases; bases with no gene match: 4.

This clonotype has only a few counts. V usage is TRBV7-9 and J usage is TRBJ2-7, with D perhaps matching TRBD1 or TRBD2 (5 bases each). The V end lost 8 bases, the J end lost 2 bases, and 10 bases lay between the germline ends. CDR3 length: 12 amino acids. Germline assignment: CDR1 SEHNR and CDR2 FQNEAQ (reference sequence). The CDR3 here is CASGRGAYEQYF. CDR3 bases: TGTGCCAGCGGAAGGGGAGCCTACGAGCAGTACTTC. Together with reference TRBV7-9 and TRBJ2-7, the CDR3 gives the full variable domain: DTGVSQNPRHKITKRGQNVTFRCDPISEHNRLYWYRQTLGQGPEFLTYFQNEAQLEKSRLLSDRFSAERPKGSFSTLEIQRTEQGDSAMYLCASGRGAYEQYFGPGTRLTVT.

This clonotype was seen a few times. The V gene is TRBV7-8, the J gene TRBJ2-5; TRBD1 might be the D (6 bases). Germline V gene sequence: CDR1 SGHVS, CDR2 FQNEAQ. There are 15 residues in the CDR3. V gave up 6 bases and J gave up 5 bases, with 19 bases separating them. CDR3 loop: CASRPPGHRRETQYF. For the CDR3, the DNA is TGTGCCAGCAGACCGCCGGGACATAGGAGGGAGACCCAGTACTTC.

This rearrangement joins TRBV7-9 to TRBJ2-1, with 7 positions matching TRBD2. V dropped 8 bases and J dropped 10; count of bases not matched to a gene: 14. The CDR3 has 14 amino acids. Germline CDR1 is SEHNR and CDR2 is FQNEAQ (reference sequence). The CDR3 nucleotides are TGTGCCAGCGGGCAAAAGCGGGGTTTACTAGAGCAGTTCTTC. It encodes CASGQKRGLLEQFF.

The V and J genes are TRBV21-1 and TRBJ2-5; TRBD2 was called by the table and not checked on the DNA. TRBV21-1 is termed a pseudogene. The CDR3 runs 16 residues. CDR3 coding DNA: TGTGCCAGCACCTGTTTAGCGGGATCCTTCGCGGAGACCCAGTACTTC. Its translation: CASTCLAGSFAETQYF.

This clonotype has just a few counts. CDR3 sequence: CASRHSGSSYEQYF. The CDR3 DNA reads as TGTGCCAGCAGACATAGCGGGAGTTCCTACGAGCAGTACTTC. The chain recombines TRBV14 with TRBJ2-7, with 9 positions matching TRBD2. There are 14 residues in the CDR3. Germline trimming cut 6 bases from V and 1 base from J; bases unmatched to any gene: 4. Germline V gene data show CDR1 as SGHDN and CDR2 as FVKESK. The entire variable domain, with the rest obtained from reference TRBV14 and TRBJ2-7, is as follows: EAGVTQFPSHSVIEKGQTVTLRCDPISGHDNLYWYRRVMGKEIKFLLHFVKESKQDESGMPNNRFLAERTGGTYSTLKVQPAELEDSGVYFCASRHSGSSYEQYFGPGTRLTVT.

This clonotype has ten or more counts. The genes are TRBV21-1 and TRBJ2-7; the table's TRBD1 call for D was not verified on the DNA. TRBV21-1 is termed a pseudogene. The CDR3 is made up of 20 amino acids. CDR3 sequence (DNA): TGTGCCAGCAGCAAAGTGGGGGGCGCCTCCGGCGAGAATACCTCCTACGAGCAGTACTTC. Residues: CASSKVGGASGENTSYEQYF.

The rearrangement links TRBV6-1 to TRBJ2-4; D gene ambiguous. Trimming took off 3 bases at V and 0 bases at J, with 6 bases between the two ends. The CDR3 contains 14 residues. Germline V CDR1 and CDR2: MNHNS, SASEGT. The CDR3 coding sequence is TGTGCCAGCAGTGACGTACTAGCCAAAAACATTCAGTACTTC. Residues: CASSDVLAKNIQYF.

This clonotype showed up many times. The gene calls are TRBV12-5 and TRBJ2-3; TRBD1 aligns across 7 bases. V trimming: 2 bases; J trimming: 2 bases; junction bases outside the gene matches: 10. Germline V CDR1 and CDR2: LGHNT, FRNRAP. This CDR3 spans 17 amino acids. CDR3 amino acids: CASGLRDSRLNTDTQYF. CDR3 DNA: TGTGCTAGTGGTTTGCGGGACAGCCGATTAAACACAGATACGCAGTATTTT.

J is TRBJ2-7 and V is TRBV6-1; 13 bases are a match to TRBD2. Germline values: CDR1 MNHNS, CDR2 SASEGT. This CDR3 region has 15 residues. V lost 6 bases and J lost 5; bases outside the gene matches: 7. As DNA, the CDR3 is TGTGCCAGCAGCCGAGGGACTAGCGGGATGGACGAGCAGTACTTC. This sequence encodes CASSRGTSGMDEQYF.

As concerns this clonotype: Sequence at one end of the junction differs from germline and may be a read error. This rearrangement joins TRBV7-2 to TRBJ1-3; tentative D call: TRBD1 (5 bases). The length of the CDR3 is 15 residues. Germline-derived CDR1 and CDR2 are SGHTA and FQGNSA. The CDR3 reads CPSSGTGIGGNTIYF. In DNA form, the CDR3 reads TGTCCCAGCAGCGGGACCGGCATTGGGGGAAACACCATATATTTT.

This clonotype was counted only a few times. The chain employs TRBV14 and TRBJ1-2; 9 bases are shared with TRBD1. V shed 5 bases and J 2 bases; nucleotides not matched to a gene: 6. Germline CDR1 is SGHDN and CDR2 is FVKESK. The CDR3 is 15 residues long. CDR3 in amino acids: CASSYRTGENYGYTF. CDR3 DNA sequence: TGTGCCAGCAGCTACAGGACAGGGGAGAACTATGGCTACACCTTC.